What follows describes a single TCR beta chain. Profiling relied on immunoSEQ multiplex PCR, and the TCRdb table lists in-frame clones only, not all of them. The table shows 250,000 or so clones, with roughly 89% occurring only once. The data were obtained in a study of blood T cell repertoires in COVID-19. As for the study in general: Sources were T cells, B-cell-depleted T cells, or PBMCs; the material itself was cDNA or gDNA.

The sequencing input was peripheral blood. The clonotype originates from a woman aged 40 to 49 who had recovered from COVID-19.

The CDR3 reads CASSSRTGRSVRVTGELFF. The DNA of the CDR3 is TGTGCCAGCTCATCCCGGACAGGGCGTTCGGTGCGAGTGACCGGGGAGCTGTTTTTT. This chain uses TRBV18 with TRBJ2-2; TRBD1 matches 8 bases. V shed 5 bases and J 5 bases; nucleotides not matched to a gene: 19. In germline, CDR1 is KGHSH, CDR2 LQKENI. CDR3 length: 19 residues.